This T cell receptor (beta chain) was captured by sequencing in a study of Ad26.COV2.S vaccination and SARS-CoV-2 variants. Points from the study as a whole: Vaccine and placebo groups showed comparable non-spike TCR breadth.

Treatment meaning: roughly 20 received Ad26.COV2.S at low or high dose, single or two shots; roughly 5 received placebo; per-sample allocation not given. Day 63 after the first vaccine or placebo injection was the time point for sampling. An Ad26 vector expressing Wuhan-strain SARS-CoV-2 spike constituted the vaccine. A note on this clone: Its antigen remains unidentified.

Repertoires were generated with immunoSEQ multiplex PCR, while TCRdb's copy carries only in-frame clones and drops some. Of a few hundred thousand clones in the sample, roughly 90% are singletons; the top ten hold approximately 5.8%. This clonotype originated in a person between 18 and 60 years old who received the Ad26.COV2.S COVID-19 vaccine or a placebo. The material was peripheral blood, obtained in a trial of Ad26.COV2.S vaccine versus placebo.

The CDR3 DNA reads as TGCGCCAGCAGCGGGGGACAGCGCACCGGGGAGCTGTTTTTT. It specifies CASSGGQRTGELFF. The chain links TRBV5-1 to TRBJ2-2; 7 bases map to TRBD1. The germline gives CDR1 SGHRS, CDR2 YFSETQ. The J segment lost 4 bases and the V segment lost 4 bases, leaving 4 bases of the junction unmatched. The CDR3 has 14 residues.